This entry is about one T cell receptor (beta chain). The antigen remains unidentified. Described time point: 266 days after commencement of treatment, after nivolumab therapy. Treatment specified: AdE1-LMPpoly-expanded autologous EBV-specific T-cell therapy followed by anti-PD-1 nivolumab. The V and J ends lost 7 bases and 0 bases respectively, with 10 bases between them. CDR1 MNHEY and CDR2 SMNVEV come from the germline V gene (reference sequence). The length of the CDR3 is 14 residues. These data come from a study of EBV T-cell therapy then PD-1 blockade in nasopharyngeal carcinoma. Clones were read by immunoSEQ multiplex PCR, and TCRdb kept only the in-frame ones, dropping some. The sample comprises about 20,000 clones, 80% to 90% of which are singletons, and 31% rests with the top ten.

This material consisted of CD8+ T cells from blood, taken at approximately day 260 from a patient whose treatment included autologous EBV-specific T cells and nivolumab. The chain is built from TRBV27 and TRBJ1-5, with no clear D. The receptor was isolated from a man aged 35 to 55 with nasopharyngeal carcinoma. Here the CDR3 reads CASTRTGSNQPQHF. The CDR3, as DNA: TGTGCCAGCACTCGAACGGGTAGCAATCAGCCCCAGCATTTT.